Presented here are 28 T cell receptor beta chains from one specimen sequenced in a study of OX40 agonist ivuxolimab in advanced cancers. Data came from immunoSEQ multiplex PCR; TCRdb stores just in-frame clones and leaves some out. The sample shows 9,500 to 15,000 clones, approximately 80% of them seen only once. This sample comprised CD4+ or CD8+ T cells sorted from blood, obtained in a trial of the OX40 agonist ivuxolimab. These receptors originate from an adult with an advanced solid tumor such as melanoma, head and neck, liver or kidney cancer.

The chain recombines TRBV28 with TRBJ2-7, with D uncertain. V dropped 5 bases and J dropped 7 bases, with 12 bases sitting between them. The CDR3 totals 12 residues. Germline V CDR1 and CDR2: MDHEN, SYDVKM. CDR3 sequence: CASSPETREQYF. The CDR3 coding sequence is TGTGCCAGCAGTCCCGAGACGAGGGAGCAGTACTTC.

This sequence joins TRBV7-9 and TRBJ2-7; the D call may be TRBD1 or TRBD2 (7 bases each). With 5 bases removed from V and 5 bases from J, the gap between germline ends came to 25 bases. CDR3 size: 17 residues. Germline V gene sequence: CDR1 SEHNR, CDR2 FQNEAQ (reference sequence). The CDR3 loop reads CASSVTVPGPGGDEQYF. The CDR3 DNA sequence: TGTGCCAGCAGCGTTACCGTTCCGGGCCCAGGGGGGGACGAGCAGTACTTC. The whole variable domain, remainder taken from reference TRBV7-9 and TRBJ2-7, is DTGVSQNPRHKITKRGQNVTFRCDPISEHNRLYWYRQTLGQGPEFLTYFQNEAQLEKSRLLSDRFSAERPKGSFSTLEIQRTEQGDSAMYLCASSVTVPGPGGDEQYFGPGTRLTVT.

The chain has TRBV27 and TRBJ2-1; D gene uncertain. The V end was cut by 2 bases, the J end by 4 bases, with 12 bases between. The CDR3 contains 15 residues. The germline V gene has CDR1 MNHEY and CDR2 SMNVEV (reference sequence). For the CDR3, the DNA is TGTGCCAGCAGTTTAGACCAGGCAAGGTACAATGAGCAGTTCTTC. Translating it yields CASSLDQARYNEQFF.

This rearrangement joins TRBV11-2 to TRBJ2-7, with 10 bases identical to TRBD1. There are 14 residues in the CDR3. V was pared by 3 bases and J by 4 bases, with 3 bases of the junction left unmatched. Germline values: CDR1 SGHAT, CDR2 FQNNGV. This chain's CDR3 is CASSFGTGEYEQYF. The CDR3 DNA is TGTGCCAGCAGCTTCGGGACAGGGGAATACGAGCAGTACTTC.

This sequence joins TRBV27 and TRBJ2-7; TRBD1 matches at 8 bases. The germline V gene has CDR1 MNHEY and CDR2 SMNVEV (reference sequence). V gave up 1 base and J gave up 2 bases; unmatched junction bases: 7. There are 16 residues in the CDR3. The CDR3 bases are TGTGCCAGCAGTTTATTTCCCGGACAGGGCACCTACGAGCAGTACTTC. Protein: CASSLFPGQGTYEQYF.

This chain joins TRBV6-5 and TRBJ2-2; D unresolved. The length of the CDR3 is 15 residues. CDR1 and CDR2 (germline): MNHEY, SVGAGI. Trimming removed 5 bases at V and 4 bases at J, with 14 bases between. CDR3 sequence (DNA): TGTGCCAGCAGTGTGGGCCTCGCGAGCACCGGGGAGCTGTTTTTT. It codes for CASSVGLASTGELFF.

The CDR3 region is CASSPRARRNIQYF. The DNA for the CDR3 is TGTGCCAGCAGCCCAAGGGCCCGGAGGAACATTCAGTACTTC. This sequence joins TRBV21-1 and TRBJ2-4; no check of the table's D call, TRBD2, against the DNA was made. TRBV21-1 is tagged as a pseudogene. The CDR3 spans 14 residues.

The chain employs TRBV7-9 and TRBJ1-1; 11 bases fit TRBD1. This CDR3 region has 16 residues. Germline V gives CDR1 SEHNR, CDR2 FQNEAQ (reference sequence). V gave up 5 bases and J gave up 3 bases; unmatched junction bases: 8. The CDR3 sequence is CASSPPGQGGDTEAFF. CDR3 DNA sequence: TGTGCCAGCAGCCCCCCGGGACAGGGGGGAGACACTGAAGCTTTCTTT.

V and J are TRBV6-6 and TRBJ2-2; TRBD2 is a possible D gene (5 bases). Trimming left V 4 bases short and J 1 base short, with 7 bases between. The CDR3 loop spans 14 amino acids. CDR1 is MNHNY and CDR2 is SVGAGI in the germline V gene (reference sequence). CDR3 residues: CASSLRGNTGELFF. CDR3 coding DNA: TGTGCCAGCAGTTTACGGGGGAACACCGGGGAGCTGTTTTTT.

V and J are TRBV9 and TRBJ2-2, with D unclear. This CDR3 is built from 11 residues. V dropped 3 bases and J dropped 6 bases, with 3 bases sitting between them. CDR1 SGDLS and CDR2 YYNGEE come from the germline V gene. The CDR3 sequence: CASSGSGELFF. The DNA for the CDR3 is TGTGCCAGCAGCGGATCCGGGGAGCTGTTTTTT.

The chain has TRBV11-2 and TRBJ1-2; possibly TRBD1 for D (5 bases). Between the trimmed V and J ends, which lost 5 bases and 4 bases, there was a span of 11 bases. Germline assignment: CDR1 SGHAT and CDR2 FQNNGV. CDR3 length equals 13 residues. The CDR3 DNA reads as TGTGCCAGCAGCGGGGGAACAGCCTATGGCTACACCTTC. Protein: CASSGGTAYGYTF.

This chain connects TRBV10-3 to TRBJ2-2, with D possibly being TRBD2 (6 bases). In germline, CDR1 is ENHRY, CDR2 SYGVKD. V was clipped by 4 bases and J by 1 base, with 13 bases between them. There are 16 residues in the CDR3. The CDR3 DNA reads as TGTGCCATCAGTGGGAGGAGGCGGGGGAACACCGGGGAGCTGTTTTTT. The encoded protein is CAISGRRRGNTGELFF.

The chain links TRBV11-2 to TRBJ2-7; D tentatively fits TRBD1 or TRBD2 (6 bases each). The germline V gene has CDR1 SGHAT and CDR2 FQNNGV. The CDR3 length is 16 residues. V was pared by 5 bases and J by 5 bases, with 22 bases between. The CDR3 sequence is CASSPEGSGARHEQYF. CDR3 nucleotides: TGTGCCAGCAGCCCCGAAGGTTCGGGGGCACGACACGAGCAGTACTTC.

This clone showed up just a few times. The gene calls are TRBV6-6 and TRBJ2-7; D gene unclear. The CDR3 covers 11 residues. The germline V and J ends were trimmed by 5 bases and 7 bases, with 9 bases remaining between them. Germline CDR1 and CDR2: MNHNY and SVGAGI (reference sequence). The CDR3 DNA reads TGTGCCAGCAGTACAGCGCTAGAGCAGTACTTC. Translated: CASSTALEQYF.

The chain has TRBV28 and TRBJ2-7, with D tentatively TRBD1 (5 bases). The CDR3 has 14 residues. From germline, CDR1 is MDHEN and CDR2 SYDVKM. Trimming removed 5 bases from V and 3 bases from J, with 14 bases in between. This chain's CDR3 is CASSDDSNIYEQYF. CDR3 coding DNA: TGTGCCAGCAGTGACGACAGTAATATCTACGAGCAGTACTTC.

By share, this clone counts as medium-sized. This sequence joins TRBV2 and TRBJ1-5; TRBD1 might be the D (6 bases). CDR3 length: 16 residues. The germline V gene encodes CDR1 SNHLY and CDR2 FYNNEI. The V gene lost 0 bases and the J gene lost 5 bases, with 14 bases spanning the gap. DNA for the CDR3: TGTGCCAGCAGTGAAGCGCACAGGGCGAACCATCAGCCCCAGCATTTT. Residues: CASSEAHRANHQPQHF.

This chain links TRBV12-5 with TRBJ2-7; 9 bases map to TRBD1. Germline CDR1 and CDR2: LGHNT and FRNRAP. J lost 6 bases, V lost 6 bases, and 6 bases had no gene match. The CDR3 loop spans 13 amino acids. The CDR3 region has the DNA TGTGCTAGTGGCACCCGGGACAGGGTCGAGCAGTACTTC. It yields the protein CASGTRDRVEQYF.

V and J are TRBV7-9 and TRBJ2-3; no reliable D call. Germline assignment: CDR1 SEHNR and CDR2 FQNEAQ (reference sequence). The CDR3 covers 15 residues. V shed 8 bases and J shed 4 bases, with 19 bases lying between them. CDR3 in DNA: TGTGCCAGCGCCTCCCCCCTCCTTGTGGCAGATACGCAGTATTTT. Its protein is CASASPLLVADTQYF. The variable domain in full, completed from reference TRBV7-9 and TRBJ2-3, reads DTGVSQNPRHKITKRGQNVTFRCDPISEHNRLYWYRQTLGQGPEFLTYFQNEAQLEKSRLLSDRFSAERPKGSFSTLEIQRTEQGDSAMYLCASASPLLVADTQYFGPGTRLTVL.

The V and J genes are TRBV7-9 and TRBJ2-1, with D unresolved. V was clipped by 5 bases and J by 4 bases, with 9 bases between them. Per germline, CDR1 SEHNR and CDR2 FQNEAQ (reference sequence). The CDR3 has 13 amino acids. Here the CDR3 reads CASSLVSYNEQFF. CDR3 DNA sequence: TGTGCCAGCAGCCTAGTCAGTTACAATGAGCAGTTCTTC.

The V gene is TRBV27, the J gene TRBJ2-1, with D uncertain. Germline CDR1 and CDR2: MNHEY and SMNVEV (reference sequence). There are 18 residues in the CDR3. V was pared by 2 bases and J by 0 bases, with 17 bases between. CDR3 in DNA: TGTGCCAGCAGTTTAAGGGTTCGGAGCCGTAGCTCCTACAATGAGCAGTTCTTC. It encodes CASSLRVRSRSSYNEQFF.

This rearrangement joins TRBV27 to TRBJ2-7; the D call may be TRBD1 or TRBD2 (5 bases each). The CDR3 has 15 residues. Germline assignment: CDR1 MNHEY and CDR2 SMNVEV (reference sequence). V lost 3 bases to trimming and J lost 2 bases, with 14 bases between them. For the CDR3, the DNA is TGTGCCAGCAGTTTTTCCGCAGGGACCACCTACGAGCAGTACTTC. It is translated as CASSFSAGTTYEQYF.

About this clone itself: An end of the junction differs from the germline gene, which may be a read error. This chain connects TRBV19 to TRBJ1-5, with no clear D. The CDR3 runs 13 residues. Germline V CDR1 and CDR2: LNHDA, SQIVND (reference sequence). The CDR3 is CASSMGGLQSQHF. The CDR3 DNA reads as TGTGCCAGTAGTATGGGTGGCCTTCAGTCCCAGCATTTT.

The V and J genes are TRBV7-9 and TRBJ1-1, with D maybe TRBD1 (5 bases). Germline lookup yields CDR1 SEHNR and CDR2 FQNEAQ (reference sequence). Trimming took off 1 base at V and 8 bases at J, with 8 bases between the two ends. This CDR3 contains 12 residues. The CDR3 here is CASSLETAEAFF. In DNA, the CDR3 is TGTGCCAGCAGCTTAGAGACAGCAGAAGCTTTCTTT.

The chain joins TRBV27 to TRBJ2-7, with 11 positions matching TRBD1. The V and J ends lost 7 bases and 3 bases, in that order; junction bases with no gene match: 8. Per germline, CDR1 MNHEY and CDR2 SMNVEV (reference sequence). The CDR3 consists of 15 residues. The CDR3 loop reads CASKIFGTGGYEQYF. The CDR3 DNA reads TGTGCCAGCAAAATTTTCGGGACAGGGGGCTACGAGCAGTACTTC.

The chain carries TRBV11-2 and TRBJ2-7; 7 bases agree with TRBD1. V was pared by 5 bases and J by 2 bases, with 9 bases of the junction left unmatched. Germline CDR1 reads SGHAT; CDR2 reads FQNNGV. The CDR3 is 15 amino acids. The CDR3 loop reads CASSLTGTVAYEQYF. Here the CDR3 DNA reads TGTGCCAGCAGCCTAACCGGGACAGTTGCCTACGAGCAGTACTTC.

The chain has TRBV6-6 and TRBJ2-1, with D possibly being TRBD1 or TRBD2 (5 bases each). This CDR3 comprises 14 residues. Trimming pared 5 bases from V and 0 bases from J, leaving 8 bases between. Germline V gene data show CDR1 as MNHNY and CDR2 as SVGAGI (reference sequence). The CDR3 DNA is TGTGCCAGCAGTCCAGGGAGCTCCTACAATGAGCAGTTCTTC. Its translation is CASSPGSSYNEQFF.

The chain joins TRBV16 to TRBJ2-1, with D perhaps TRBD1 or TRBD2 (6 bases each). The ends were cut back, 0 bases at V and 7 bases at J, with 13 bases in the middle. In germline, CDR1 is KGHSY, CDR2 FQNENV. The CDR3 runs 15 residues. The CDR3 is CASSQSDRGRNEQFF. CDR3 coding DNA: TGTGCCAGCAGCCAATCAGACCGGGGGCGAAATGAGCAGTTCTTC.

The rearrangement links TRBV11-2 to TRBJ1-1; D is possibly TRBD1 (5 bases). V was shortened by 1 base and J by 3 bases, with 12 bases between the two germline ends. The CDR3 extends over 15 amino acids. Germline V gene sequence: CDR1 SGHAT, CDR2 FQNNGV. In DNA form, the CDR3 reads TGTGCCAGCAGCTTAGGAAGGGGAATCTACACTGAAGCTTTCTTT. This codes for CASSLGRGIYTEAFF.